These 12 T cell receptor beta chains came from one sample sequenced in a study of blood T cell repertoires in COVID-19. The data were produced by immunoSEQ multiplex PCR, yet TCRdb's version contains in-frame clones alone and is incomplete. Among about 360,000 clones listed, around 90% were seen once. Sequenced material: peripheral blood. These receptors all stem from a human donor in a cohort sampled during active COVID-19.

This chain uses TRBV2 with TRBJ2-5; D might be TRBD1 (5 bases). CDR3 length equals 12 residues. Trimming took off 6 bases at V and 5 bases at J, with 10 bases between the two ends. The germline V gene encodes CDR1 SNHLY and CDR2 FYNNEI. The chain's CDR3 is CASRQTVETQYF. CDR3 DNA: TGTGCCAGCAGGCAGACAGTGGAGACCCAGTACTTC.

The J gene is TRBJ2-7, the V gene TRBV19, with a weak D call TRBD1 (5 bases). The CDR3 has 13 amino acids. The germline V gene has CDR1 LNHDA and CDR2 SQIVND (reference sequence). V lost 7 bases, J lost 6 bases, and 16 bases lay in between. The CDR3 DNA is TGTGCCAGTACCCAGGGTCACCCAGGCGAGCAGTACTTC. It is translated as CASTQGHPGEQYF.

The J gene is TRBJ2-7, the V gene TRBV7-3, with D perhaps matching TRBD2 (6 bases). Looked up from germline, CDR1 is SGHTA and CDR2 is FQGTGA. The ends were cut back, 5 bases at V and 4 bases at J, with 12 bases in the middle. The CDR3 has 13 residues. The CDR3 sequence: CASSPGGAYEQYF. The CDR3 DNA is TGTGCCAGCAGCCCCGGAGGGGCATACGAGCAGTACTTC.

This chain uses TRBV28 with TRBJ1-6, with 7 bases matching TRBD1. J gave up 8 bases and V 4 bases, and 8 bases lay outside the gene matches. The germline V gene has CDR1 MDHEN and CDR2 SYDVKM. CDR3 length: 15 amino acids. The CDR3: CASSSLTGWDSPLHF. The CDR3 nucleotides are TGTGCCAGCAGTTCTCTGACAGGGTGGGATTCACCCCTCCACTTT.

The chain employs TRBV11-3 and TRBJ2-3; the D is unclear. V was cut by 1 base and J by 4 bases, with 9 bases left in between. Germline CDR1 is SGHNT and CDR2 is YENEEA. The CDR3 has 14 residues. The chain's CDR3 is CASSLAAVADTQYF. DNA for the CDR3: TGTGCCAGCAGCTTAGCCGCAGTGGCAGATACGCAGTATTTT.

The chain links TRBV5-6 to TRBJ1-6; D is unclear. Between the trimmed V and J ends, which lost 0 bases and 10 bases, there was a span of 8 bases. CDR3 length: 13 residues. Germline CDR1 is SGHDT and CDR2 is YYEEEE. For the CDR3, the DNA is TGTGCCAGCAGCTTGGGGCCCTTATCACCCCTCCACTTT. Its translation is CASSLGPLSPLHF.

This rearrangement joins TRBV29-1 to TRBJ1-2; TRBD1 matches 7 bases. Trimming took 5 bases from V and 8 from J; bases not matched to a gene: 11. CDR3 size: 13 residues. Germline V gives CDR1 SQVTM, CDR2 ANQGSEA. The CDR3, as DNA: TGCAGCGTTTCCTATACAGGGGAAGCGGGCTACACCTTC. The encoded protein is CSVSYTGEAGYTF.

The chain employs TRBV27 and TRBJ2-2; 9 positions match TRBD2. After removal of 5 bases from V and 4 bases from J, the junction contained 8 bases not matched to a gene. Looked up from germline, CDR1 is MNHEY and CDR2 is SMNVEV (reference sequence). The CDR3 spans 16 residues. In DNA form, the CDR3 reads TGTGCCAGCAGTACGGCGGGAGGGCCTGGCACCGGGGAGCTGTTTTTT. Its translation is CASSTAGGPGTGELFF.

The CDR3 DNA follows: TGTGCCAGCAGCTTAGACCTCGGGGGGGGCTACGAGCAGTACTTC. This codes for CASSLDLGGGYEQYF. The rearrangement joins TRBV7-6 to TRBJ2-7; 8 bases are shared with TRBD2. The germline CDR1 and CDR2 sequences are SGHVS and FNYEAQ. CDR3 size: 15 residues. The V gene end was trimmed by 1 base and the J gene end by 3 bases; junction bases not matched to a gene: 5.

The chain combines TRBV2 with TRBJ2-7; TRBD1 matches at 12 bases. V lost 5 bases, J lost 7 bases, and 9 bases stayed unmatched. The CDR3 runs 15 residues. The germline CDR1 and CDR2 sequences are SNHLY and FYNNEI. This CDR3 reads CASSLSGQGAQEQYF. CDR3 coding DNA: TGTGCCAGCAGTCTCTCGGGACAGGGGGCGCAAGAGCAGTACTTC.

The CDR3 region is CASSHGAQEKLFF. Here the CDR3 DNA reads TGTGCCAGCAGCCATGGGGCTCAAGAAAAACTGTTTTTT. The chain uses TRBV3-1 (or the pseudogene TRBV3-2) and TRBJ1-4; weak D call: TRBD1 (5 bases). Germline CDR1 reads LGHDT; CDR2 reads YNNKEL (reference sequence). Deletions cut 3 bases from V and 8 bases from J, with 10 bases between. This CDR3 spans 13 amino acids.

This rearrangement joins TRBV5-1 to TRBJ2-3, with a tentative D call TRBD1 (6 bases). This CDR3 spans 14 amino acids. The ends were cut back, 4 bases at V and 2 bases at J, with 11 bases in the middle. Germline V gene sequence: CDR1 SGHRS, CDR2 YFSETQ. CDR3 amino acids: CASSTGQHTDTQYF. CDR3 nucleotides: TGCGCCAGCAGCACAGGACAGCACACAGATACGCAGTATTTT.